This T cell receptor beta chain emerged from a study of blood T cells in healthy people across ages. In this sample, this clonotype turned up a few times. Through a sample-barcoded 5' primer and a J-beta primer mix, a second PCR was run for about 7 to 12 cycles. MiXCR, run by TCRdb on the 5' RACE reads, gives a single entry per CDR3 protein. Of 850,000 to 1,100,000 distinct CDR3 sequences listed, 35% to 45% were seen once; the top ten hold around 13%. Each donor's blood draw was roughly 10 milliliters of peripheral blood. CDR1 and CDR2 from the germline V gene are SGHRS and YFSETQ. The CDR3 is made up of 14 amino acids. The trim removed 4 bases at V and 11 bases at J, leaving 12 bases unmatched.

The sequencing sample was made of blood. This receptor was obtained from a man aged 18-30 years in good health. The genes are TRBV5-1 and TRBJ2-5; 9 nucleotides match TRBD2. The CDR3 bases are TGCGCCAGCAGCGAACCCGGGACTAGCAATGAGCAGTACTTC. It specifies CASSEPGTSNEQYF.